Each of the 21 T cell receptor beta chains below was sequenced from the same sample in a study of immune evolution from preneoplasia to lung adenocarcinoma. Measured with immunoSEQ multiplex PCR; TCRdb has only the in-frame clones, and not every one. Here the sample spans thousands of clones, about 82% being singletons. Sequencing used FFPE minimally invasive lung adenocarcinoma tissue. These receptors were obtained from a person between 55 and 80 years old with lung adenocarcinoma.

By sample share, this clone is large. The chain recombines TRBV7-9 with TRBJ1-4; D is ambiguous. Trimming removed 7 bases from V and 4 bases from J, with 4 bases in between. This CDR3 spans 11 amino acids. Germline CDR1 and CDR2: SEHNR and FQNEAQ (reference sequence). Here the CDR3 reads CASMINEKLFF. CDR3 DNA: TGTGCCAGCATGATTAATGAAAAACTGTTTTTT.

Within the sample, this clone is large. The chain joins TRBV28 to TRBJ1-5; a weak D match, TRBD1 (5 bases). Trimming took off 6 bases at V and 11 bases at J, with 17 bases between the two ends. This CDR3 comprises 13 residues. CDR1 and CDR2 from the germline V gene are MDHEN and SYDVKM. The CDR3: CASRQPGRPSQHF. The CDR3 region has the DNA TGTGCCAGCAGACAGCCGGGACGGCCTTCCCAGCATTTT.

This clone has only a few counts. The same CDR3 also results from other DNA sequences found in this sample. The rearrangement joins TRBV11-3 to TRBJ2-1; D is uncertain. This CDR3 has 14 amino acids. The V and J ends lost 5 bases and 3 bases respectively, with 11 bases between them. Germline CDR1 reads SGHNT; CDR2 reads YENEEA. This CDR3 reads CASSPDGFYNEQFF. The CDR3 DNA reads as TGTGCCAGCAGCCCCGACGGGTTCTACAATGAGCAGTTCTTC.

The rearrangement joins TRBV27 to TRBJ2-3; possible D gene TRBD2, 5 bases. V was shortened by 5 bases and J by 2 bases, with 20 bases between the two germline ends. Germline V gene data show CDR1 as MNHEY and CDR2 as SMNVEV (reference sequence). The CDR3 loop spans 17 amino acids. The CDR3 region is CASSPREGIAHTDTQYF. CDR3 sequence (DNA): TGTGCCAGCAGTCCCCGCGAGGGAATAGCGCACACAGATACGCAGTATTTT.

This rearrangement joins TRBV7-3 to TRBJ2-3; 7 nucleotides align to TRBD1. With V trimmed by 5 bases and J by 2 bases, 7 bases remained unmatched. This CDR3 is built from 15 residues. Germline CDR1 SGHTA, CDR2 FQGTGA. The CDR3 region is CASSPDRAPTDTQYF. The DNA of the CDR3 is TGTGCCAGCAGCCCCGACAGGGCTCCCACAGATACGCAGTATTTT.

V gene TRBV9 combines with J gene TRBJ2-2, with D perhaps TRBD2 (6 bases). V shed 7 bases and J shed 5 bases, with 21 bases lying between them. Germline V gene sequence: CDR1 SGDLS, CDR2 YYNGEE. The CDR3 runs to 16 residues. The CDR3 is CASGGGRGVVTGELFF. The CDR3 DNA sequence: TGTGCCAGCGGTGGGGGGAGAGGGGTCGTGACCGGGGAGCTGTTTTTT.

The chain carries TRBV19 and TRBJ2-1; 13 bases align to TRBD2. The CDR3 consists of 17 residues. Germline V gene lookup returns CDR1 LNHDA and CDR2 SQIVND (reference sequence). V shed 5 bases, J shed 0 bases, and the junction held 4 bases outside the gene matches. The CDR3 DNA reads TGTGCCAGTAGTGTGACTAGCGGGGGGAGCTCCTACAATGAGCAGTTCTTC. Translation gives CASSVTSGGSSYNEQFF.

The J gene is TRBJ1-2, the V gene TRBV6-5, with D possibly matching TRBD1 (5 bases). Germline V CDR1 and CDR2: MNHEY, SVGAGI. The CDR3 has 12 amino acids. With 11 bases removed from V and 4 bases from J, the gap between germline ends came to 14 bases. For the CDR3, the DNA is TGTGCCGCGCGGGGGATGGTCTATGGCTACACCTTC. Translating it yields CAARGMVYGYTF.

V is TRBV30 and J is TRBJ2-1; D is unclear. From germline, CDR1 is GTSNPN and CDR2 SVGIG (reference sequence). The CDR3 runs to 12 residues. Trimming shortened V by 3 bases and J by 1 base, and 4 bases separated the two germline ends. The CDR3 nucleotides read TGTGCCTGGAGCCAGTCCTACAATGAGCAGTTCTTC. Its protein is CAWSQSYNEQFF.

This chain connects TRBV11-2 to TRBJ1-5; no clear D. V was trimmed by 1 base and J by 0 bases, leaving 7 bases between them. Per the germline V gene, CDR1 is SGHAT and CDR2 is FQNNGV. This CDR3 has 15 amino acids. The CDR3 is CASSLGPYSNQPQHF. As DNA, the CDR3 is TGTGCCAGCAGCTTAGGGCCGTATAGCAATCAGCCCCAGCATTTT.

Only one count was recorded for this clone. The genes are TRBV7-9 and TRBJ1-2; D is possibly TRBD1 (6 bases). Trimming removed 5 bases from V and 4 bases from J, with 14 bases in between. The CDR3 has 14 amino acids. The V gene's germline CDR1 is SEHNR and CDR2 FQNEAQ (reference sequence). The CDR3 region has the DNA TGTGCCAGCAGCAAGGGGGTGGGAGGCTATGGCTACACCTTC. Translation: CASSKGVGGYGYTF.

The chain employs TRBV28 and TRBJ2-1; D is unclear. The CDR3 runs to 13 residues. Deletions cut 2 bases from V and 6 bases from J, with 8 bases between. In germline, CDR1 is MDHEN, CDR2 SYDVKM. For the CDR3, the DNA is TGTGCCAGCAGTTTAGGGCCCTTCAATGAGCAGTTCTTC. Residues: CASSLGPFNEQFF.

The sample holds one count of this clone. This chain joins TRBV5-1 and TRBJ2-6; D unclear. Germline lookup yields CDR1 SGHRS and CDR2 YFSETQ. The CDR3 totals 17 residues. Deletions cut 0 bases from V and 6 bases from J, with 16 bases between. CDR3: CASSLEGDSLEANVLTF. In nucleotides, the CDR3 is TGCGCCAGCAGCTTGGAGGGTGACTCTCTCGAGGCCAACGTCCTGACTTTC.

This sequence joins TRBV30 and TRBJ1-3; maybe TRBD1 (6 bases). The germline V gene encodes CDR1 GTSNPN and CDR2 SVGIG (reference sequence). The CDR3 is 13 residues long. Trimming left V 3 bases short and J 7 bases short, with 13 bases between. CDR3 coding DNA: TGTGCCTGGAGGGGACAAGTGGGGAACACCATATATTTT. Translated: CAWRGQVGNTIYF.

The genes are TRBV30 and TRBJ2-4; a possible D gene is TRBD1 (6 bases). Between the trimmed V and J ends, which lost 0 bases and 7 bases, there was a span of 10 bases. Germline values: CDR1 GTSNPN, CDR2 SVGIG (reference sequence). The CDR3 runs to 13 residues. The CDR3 is CAWSVQGSNIQYF. The CDR3 nucleotides are TGTGCCTGGAGTGTACAGGGCAGTAACATTCAGTACTTC.

This clone was seen more than once but under ten times. This rearrangement joins TRBV7-3 to TRBJ2-5, with a tentative D call TRBD1 (5 bases). Germline-derived CDR1 and CDR2 are SGHTA and FQGTGA. Trimming removed 4 bases from V and 0 bases from J, with 18 bases in between. The CDR3 covers 17 residues. The CDR3 nucleotides read TGTGCCAGCAGCTCAGGCGCGGCAGGGATTTACCAAGAGACCCAGTACTTC. Protein: CASSSGAAGIYQETQYF.

With regard to this clone: Mismatch with germline at one junction end may stem from a read error. This chain uses TRBV29-1 with TRBJ2-7; TRBD2 agrees at 13 bases. Germline V gives CDR1 SQVTM, CDR2 ANQGSEA. CDR3 size: 13 residues. The CDR3 DNA reads TGCAGCGGGCGGACTAGCGGGAGCTACGAGCAGTGCTTC. Protein: CSGRTSGSYEQCF.

The chain joins TRBV20-1 to TRBJ2-7, with D possibly matching TRBD1 (6 bases). The germline CDR1 and CDR2 sequences are DFQATT and SNEGSKA (reference sequence). V was clipped by 5 bases and J by 3 bases, with 8 bases between them. This CDR3 is built from 11 residues. CDR3 region: CSALQGYEQYF. In DNA form, the CDR3 reads TGCAGTGCTTTACAGGGCTACGAGCAGTACTTC.

This chain joins TRBV28 and TRBJ2-7; 10 bases are a match to TRBD2. The CDR3 length is 15 residues. The V gene's germline CDR1 is MDHEN and CDR2 SYDVKM. V trimming: 5 bases; J trimming: 7 bases; junction bases outside the gene matches: 11. This CDR3 is CASSPPSGRAEEQYF. CDR3 bases: TGTGCCAGCAGTCCTCCTAGCGGGAGAGCGGAGGAGCAGTACTTC.

The rearrangement uses TRBV5-4 and TRBJ2-3, with TRBD2 identical over 7 bases. V shed 0 bases and J 5 bases; nucleotides not matched to a gene: 9. CDR1 is SGHNT and CDR2 is YYREEE in the germline V gene (reference sequence). CDR3 length: 16 amino acids. CDR3 amino acids: CASSLVGGSGGDTQYF. The CDR3, as DNA: TGTGCCAGCAGCTTGGTGGGCGGGAGCGGAGGAGATACGCAGTATTTT. Based on the CDR3 plus reference TRBV5-4 and TRBJ2-3, the full variable domain is ETGVTQSPTHLIKTRGQQVTLRCSSQSGHNTVSWYQQALGQGPQFIFQYYREEENGRGNFPPRFSGLQFPNYSSELNVNALELDDSALYLCASSLVGGSGGDTQYFGPGTRLTVL.

This clone is medium-sized in the sample. V and J are TRBV9 and TRBJ2-1; D perhaps matches TRBD1 (6 bases). Germline V gene sequence: CDR1 SGDLS, CDR2 YYNGEE. V was cut by 3 bases and J by 8 bases, with 18 bases left in between. The CDR3 covers 15 residues. CDR3 DNA: TGTGCCAGCAGCGCCCAACAGGGACGGGCGGATGAGCAGTTCTTC. It translates to CASSAQQGRADEQFF.